This T cell receptor (beta chain) was observed in a study of blood T cells in healthy people across ages. Notes on the study in general: The unknown donor CMV status may have confounded expanded clonotype changes. More naive CD4+ cells and higher diversity marked long-lived donors relative to aged donors. Among T cells, TCR beta diversity per million cells dropped roughly linearly as age rose.

As to this clonotype: As yet, its antigen is unknown.

Germline V gene sequence: CDR1 LGHNA, CDR2 YSLEER. There are 17 residues in the CDR3. Combining a sample-barcoded 5' primer with a J-beta primer mix, a second PCR ran for roughly 7 to 12 cycles. Every cDNA molecule bore a tag from a template-switch adaptor containing 12 random nucleotides. One entry per CDR3 protein, called by TCRdb with MiXCR from the 5' RACE reads. The data hold some 800,000 distinct CDR3 sequences, with around two fifths observed a single time. The genes are TRBV4-3 and TRBJ2-1; 10 positions match TRBD1. The DNA matches TRBJ2-7 better at its end, which makes the J call doubtful. This sequence was found in a man aged 55 to 69 in good health. Sequencing was done on a sample of blood. This CDR3 is CASSQVLGQGTYNEQYF. The CDR3, as DNA: TGCGCCAGCAGCCAAGTTCTGGGACAGGGGACCTACAATGAGCAGTACTTC.